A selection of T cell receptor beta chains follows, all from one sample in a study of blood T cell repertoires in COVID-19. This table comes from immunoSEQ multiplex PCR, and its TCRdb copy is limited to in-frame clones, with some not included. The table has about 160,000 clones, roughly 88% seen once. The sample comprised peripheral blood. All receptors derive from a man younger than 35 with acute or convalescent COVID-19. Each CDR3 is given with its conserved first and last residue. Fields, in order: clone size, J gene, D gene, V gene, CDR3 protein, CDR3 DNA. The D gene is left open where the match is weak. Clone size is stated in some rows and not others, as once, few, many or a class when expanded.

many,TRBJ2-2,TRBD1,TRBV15,CATSSQDRAPTGELFF,TGTGCCACCAGCTCTCAGGACAGGGCGCCCACCGGGGAGCTGTTTTTT
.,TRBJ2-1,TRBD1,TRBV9,CASSGPRDRYYNEQFF,TGTGCCAGCAGCGGACCCCGGGACAGGTACTACAATGAGCAGTTCTTC
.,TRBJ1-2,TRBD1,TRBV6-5,CASIGRGTGVSGYTF,TGTGCCAGCATCGGGAGGGGGACAGGGGTGTCTGGCTACACCTTC
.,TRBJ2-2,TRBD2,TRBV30,CAWKPGTSGSPNTGELFF,TGTGCCTGGAAGCCCGGGACTAGCGGGAGCCCGAACACCGGGGAGCTGTTTTTT
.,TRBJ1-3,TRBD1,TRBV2,CASSATRTGGGNTIYF,TGTGCCAGCAGCGCCACCAGGACAGGGGGCGGAAACACCATATATTTT
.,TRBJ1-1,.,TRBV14,CASSQSGQKHTEAFF,TGTGCCAGCAGCCAATCAGGCCAGAAGCACACTGAAGCTTTCTTT
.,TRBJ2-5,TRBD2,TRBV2,CASSVASGRGQETQYF,TGTGCCAGCAGTGTAGCTAGCGGGAGGGGTCAAGAGACCCAGTACTTC
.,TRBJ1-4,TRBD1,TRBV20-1,CSAIDTGANEKLFF,TGCAGTGCTATTGATACAGGGGCTAATGAAAAACTGTTTTTT
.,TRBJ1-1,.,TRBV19,CASSTGQTEAFF,TGTGCCAGTAGCACAGGGCAAACTGAAGCTTTCTTT
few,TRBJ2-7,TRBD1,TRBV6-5,CASGTGGPYEQYF,TGTGCCAGCGGGACAGGGGGTCCCTACGAGCAGTACTTC
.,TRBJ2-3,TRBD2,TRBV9,CASSPSGLAESTDTQYF,TGTGCCAGCAGCCCTTCGGGACTAGCGGAAAGCACAGATACGCAGTATTTT